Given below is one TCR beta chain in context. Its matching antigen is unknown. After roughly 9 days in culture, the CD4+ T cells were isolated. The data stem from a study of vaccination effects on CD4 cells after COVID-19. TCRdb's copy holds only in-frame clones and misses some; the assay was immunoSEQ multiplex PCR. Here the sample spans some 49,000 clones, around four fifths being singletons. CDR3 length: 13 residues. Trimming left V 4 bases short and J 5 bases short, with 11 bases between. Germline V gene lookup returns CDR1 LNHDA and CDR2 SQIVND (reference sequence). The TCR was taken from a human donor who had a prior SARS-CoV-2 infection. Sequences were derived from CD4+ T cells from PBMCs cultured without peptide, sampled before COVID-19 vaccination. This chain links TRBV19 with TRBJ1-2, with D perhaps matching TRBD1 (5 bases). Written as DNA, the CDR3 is TGTGCCAGTAGTACAGGGATTAGGTATGGCTACACCTTC. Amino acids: CASSTGIRYGYTF.